The sequence of this T cell receptor beta chain was determined in a study of OX40 agonist ivuxolimab in advanced cancers. Turning to the study itself: The patients received agonistic anti-OX40 (CD134) antibody ivuxolimab. General observations from the study: Dose levels from 0.1 to 3.0 mg/kg saw CD4+ and CD8+ blood T cells expand clonally by week 6.

Turning to this clone: What it binds is not known. Other DNA sequences in the same sample also yield this CDR3.

Trimming shortened V by 3 bases and J by 5 bases, and 7 bases separated the two germline ends. The CDR3 covers 12 residues. Germline-derived CDR1 and CDR2 are MDHEN and SYDVKM. Patients with autoimmune history or systemic immunosuppression were excluded. The assay was immunoSEQ multiplex PCR, and TCRdb's table has in-frame clones only and misses some. The table includes 100,000 to 150,000 clones, just under 95% detected once. This chain connects TRBV28 to TRBJ1-2; D uncertain. The sequences come from CD4+ or CD8+ T cells sorted from blood, collected in a trial of the OX40 agonist ivuxolimab. The receptor's source is an adult with an advanced solid tumor such as melanoma, head and neck, liver or kidney cancer. This chain's CDR3 is CASSFSGYGYTF. In nucleotides, the CDR3 is TGTGCCAGCAGTTTTTCCGGGTATGGCTACACCTTC.